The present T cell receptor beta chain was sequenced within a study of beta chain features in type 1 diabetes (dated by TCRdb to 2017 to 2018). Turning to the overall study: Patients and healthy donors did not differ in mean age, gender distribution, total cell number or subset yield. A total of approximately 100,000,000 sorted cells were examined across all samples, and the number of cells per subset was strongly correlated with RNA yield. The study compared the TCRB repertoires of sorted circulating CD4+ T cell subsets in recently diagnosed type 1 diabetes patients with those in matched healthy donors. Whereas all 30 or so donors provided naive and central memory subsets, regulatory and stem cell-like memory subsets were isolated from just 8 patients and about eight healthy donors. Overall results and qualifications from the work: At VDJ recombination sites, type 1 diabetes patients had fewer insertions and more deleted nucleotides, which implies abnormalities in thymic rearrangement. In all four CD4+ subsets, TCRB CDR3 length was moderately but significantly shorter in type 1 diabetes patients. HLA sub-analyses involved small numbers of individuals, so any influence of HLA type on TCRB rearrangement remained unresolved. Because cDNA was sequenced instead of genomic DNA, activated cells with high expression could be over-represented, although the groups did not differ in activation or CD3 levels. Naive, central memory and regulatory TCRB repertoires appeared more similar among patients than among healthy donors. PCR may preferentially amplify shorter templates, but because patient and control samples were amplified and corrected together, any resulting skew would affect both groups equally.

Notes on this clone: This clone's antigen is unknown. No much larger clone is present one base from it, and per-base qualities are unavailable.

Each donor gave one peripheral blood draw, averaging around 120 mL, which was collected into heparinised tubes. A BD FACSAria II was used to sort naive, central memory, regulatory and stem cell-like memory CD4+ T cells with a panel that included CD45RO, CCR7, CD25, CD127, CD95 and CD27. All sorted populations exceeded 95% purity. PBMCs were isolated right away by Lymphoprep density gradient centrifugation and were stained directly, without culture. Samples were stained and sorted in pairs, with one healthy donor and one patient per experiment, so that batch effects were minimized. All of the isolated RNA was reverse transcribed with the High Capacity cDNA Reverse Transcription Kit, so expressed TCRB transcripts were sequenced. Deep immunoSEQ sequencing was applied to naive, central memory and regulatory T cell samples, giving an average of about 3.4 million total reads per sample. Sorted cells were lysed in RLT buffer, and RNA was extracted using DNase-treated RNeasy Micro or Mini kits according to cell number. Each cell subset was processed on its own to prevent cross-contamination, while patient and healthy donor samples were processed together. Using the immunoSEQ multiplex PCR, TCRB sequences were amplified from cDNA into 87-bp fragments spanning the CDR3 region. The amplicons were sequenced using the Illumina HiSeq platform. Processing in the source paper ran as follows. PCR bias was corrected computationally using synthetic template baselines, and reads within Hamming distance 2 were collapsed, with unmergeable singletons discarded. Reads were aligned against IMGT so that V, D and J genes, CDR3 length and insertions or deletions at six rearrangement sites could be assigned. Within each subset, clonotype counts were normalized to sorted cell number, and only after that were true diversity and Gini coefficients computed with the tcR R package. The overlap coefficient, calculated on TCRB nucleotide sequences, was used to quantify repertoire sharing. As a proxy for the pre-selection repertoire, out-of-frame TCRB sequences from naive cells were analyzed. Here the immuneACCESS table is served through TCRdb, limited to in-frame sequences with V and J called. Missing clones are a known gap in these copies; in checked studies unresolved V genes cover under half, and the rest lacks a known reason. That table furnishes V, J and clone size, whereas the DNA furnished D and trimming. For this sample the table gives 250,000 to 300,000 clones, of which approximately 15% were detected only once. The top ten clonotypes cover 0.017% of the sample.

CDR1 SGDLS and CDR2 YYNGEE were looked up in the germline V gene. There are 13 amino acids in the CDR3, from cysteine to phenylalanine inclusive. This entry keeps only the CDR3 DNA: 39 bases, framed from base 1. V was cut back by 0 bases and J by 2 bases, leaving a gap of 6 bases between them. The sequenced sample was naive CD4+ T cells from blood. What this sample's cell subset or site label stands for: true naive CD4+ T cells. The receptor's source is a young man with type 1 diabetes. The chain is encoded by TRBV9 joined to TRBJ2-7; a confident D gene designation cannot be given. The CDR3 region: CASSVAPAYEQYF. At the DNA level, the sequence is TGTGCCAGCAGCGTAGCCCCGGCCTACGAGCAGTACTTC.